Listed below are T cell receptor beta chains from one sample, sequenced in a study of chemoradiotherapy in HPV16-positive cancers. Data came from immunoSEQ multiplex PCR; TCRdb stores just in-frame clones and leaves some out. The table lists 25,000 to 40,000 clones, about 87% of them singletons. This material consisted of blood, taken from a patient who underwent chemoradiotherapy. These receptors all stem from a human donor with HPV-associated anogenital cancer. The CDR3 runs from the conserved cysteine through the conserved F or W. Fields, in order: D gene, J gene, V gene, CDR3 protein. D genes are given only for firm matches.

TRBD1 | TRBJ2-1 | TRBV5-1 | CASSAGQGSYNEQFF
. | TRBJ2-4 | TRBV7-2 | CASSLGSLVSKNIQYF
. | TRBJ1-6 | TRBV2 | CASSDTFNSPLHF
. | TRBJ2-7 | TRBV18 | CASSPDNSYEQYF
. | TRBJ1-2 | TRBV30 | CAWSSQGIWGYTF
TRBD1 | TRBJ1-2 | TRBV27 | CASRSGQGGGGYTF
. | TRBJ1-3 | TRBV7-8 | CASKPPRGSGNTIYF
. | TRBJ1-2 | TRBV19 | CASISTRGYGYTF
TRBD2 | TRBJ2-3 | TRBV9 | CASSARLAGGADTQYF
TRBD1 | TRBJ1-2 | TRBV28 | CASRGQGSFGGYTF
. | TRBJ1-2 | TRBV7-9 | CASSLDRPYYGYTF
. | TRBJ1-1 | TRBV10-3 | CAIRLSPTMNTEAFF
. | TRBJ1-1 | TRBV2 | CASSESVRPPNTEAFF
. | TRBJ2-5 | TRBV27 | CASSLFAGARETQYF
. | TRBJ1-2 | TRBV5-4 | CASSLAGNYGYTF
TRBD1 | TRBJ2-2 | TRBV2 | CASSETGGAWYTGELFF
TRBD1 | TRBJ1-5 | TRBV27 | CASREQGPTSNQPQHF
. | TRBJ1-3 | TRBV5-5 | CASTRTGPGNTIYF
. | TRBJ1-4 | TRBV2 | CASSSQGAGEKLFF
TRBD2 | TRBJ2-2 | TRBV19 | CASSIAGAGELFF
. | TRBJ1-2 | TRBV6-6 | CASSYGRDGYTF
. | TRBJ2-7 | TRBV19 | CASSISRGSYEQYF
. | TRBJ2-7 | TRBV5-8 | CASSLTLASYEQYF
. | TRBJ2-7 | TRBV18 | CASSPPVGRSYEQYF
. | TRBJ2-1 | TRBV21-1 | CASSNRDRDNEQFF
. | TRBJ2-1 | TRBV19 | CASSIGASNEQFF
. | TRBJ2-3 | TRBV6-1 | CASRVTVTDTQYF
. | TRBJ1-2 | TRBV5-8 | CASSRRGASGYGYTF
. | TRBJ1-3 | TRBV4-2 | CASSQDQLSGNTIYF
. | TRBJ1-1 | TRBV19 | CASSNPGATSEAFF
TRBD1 | TRBJ1-2 | TRBV6-1 | CASSRQGSYGYTF
TRBD2 | TRBJ2-2 | TRBV27 | CASSTTGLYTGELFF
. | TRBJ1-2 | TRBV6-1 | CASSEGNYGYTF
TRBD1 | TRBJ1-1 | TRBV19 | CASSGLEDRAKGETEAFF
. | TRBJ1-5 | TRBV28 | CASLKDAGFGVAQHF
. | TRBJ2-5 | TRBV25-1 | CASSWNTGLETQYF
TRBD2 | TRBJ2-1 | TRBV11-2 | CASSKLAGGYNEQFF
TRBD2 | TRBJ2-3 | TRBV6-5 | CASSFSGTNTDTQYF
. | TRBJ2-7 | TRBV2 | CATTTDVSSGEQYF
. | TRBJ1-5 | TRBV11-2 | CASSLNSNQPQHF
. | TRBJ2-7 | TRBV5-1 | CASSLGDGGSYEQYF
. | TRBJ2-2 | TRBV7-8 | CASSTKENTGELFF
. | TRBJ2-3 | TRBV7-9 | CASSLGFPQGNITDTQYF
. | TRBJ2-4 | TRBV19 | CASSIGGVLAKNIQYF
TRBD2 | TRBJ2-7 | TRBV2 | CASSEPGLAGGPGYEQYF
TRBD1 | TRBJ1-1 | TRBV27 | CASSLAGTGPEAFF
. | TRBJ2-5 | TRBV11-2 | CASSGTRQFQETQYF
. | TRBJ1-1 | TRBV9 | CASSEGRNTEAFF
TRBD1 | TRBJ2-7 | TRBV6-1 | CASSEGQGAYEQYF
TRBD1 | TRBJ1-5 | TRBV5-6 | CASSRQGNSNQPQHF
TRBD1 | TRBJ1-6 | TRBV6-5 | CASTKIRQGRAPLHF
TRBD2 | TRBJ2-1 | TRBV27 | CASMQRGYNEQFF
. | TRBJ1-1 | TRBV7-9 | CASRPNSFVEAFF
. | TRBJ2-3 | TRBV7-9 | CASSLMGVSDTQYF
TRBD1 | TRBJ1-1 | TRBV18 | CASSRTGTGYTEAFF
TRBD2 | TRBJ2-7 | TRBV7-2 | CASSLDWSLGTSSDF
. | TRBJ2-4 | TRBV9 | CASSANPKNIQYF
. | TRBJ1-1 | TRBV5-6 | CASSSVGNTEAFF
. | TRBJ2-5 | TRBV28 | CASSAAGLQETQYF
. | TRBJ1-5 | TRBV5-4 | CASSFKPDQPQHF